The next 26 T cell receptor beta chains were all read from a single sample in a study of a mutant IDH1 vaccine in newly diagnosed glioma. Some clones are missing from TCRdb's copy, which holds only in-frame ones; the method was immunoSEQ multiplex PCR. The sample records some 32,000 clones, approximately 89% being singletons. Time point here: week 47, end of study. In the vaccine, a single dose held 300 ug of the mutant IDH1 20-mer peptide, along with topical imiquimod. Their antigens are not known. This specimen consisted of PBMCs, obtained from a glioma patient whose treatment included an IDH1 peptide vaccine. The receptor set was obtained from a man aged 40-49 years with glioma.

The chain couples TRBV6-5 to TRBJ1-1; no firm D call. Deletions cut 4 bases from V and 0 bases from J, with 9 bases between. CDR1 is MNHEY and CDR2 is SVGAGI in the germline V gene. The CDR3 totals 14 residues. CDR3 protein: CASSFEGLNTEAFF. DNA for the CDR3: TGTGCCAGCAGTTTCGAGGGATTGAACACTGAAGCTTTCTTT.

The CDR3 sequence: CASSLRTSGGYTDTQYF. The CDR3 nucleotides are TGTGCCAGCAGCCTGCGGACTAGCGGGGGTTACACAGATACGCAGTATTTT. The chain uses TRBV13 and TRBJ2-3; 13 bases align to TRBD2. This CDR3 is built from 17 residues. Germline trimming cut 5 bases from V and 2 bases from J; bases unmatched to any gene: 7. In germline, CDR1 is PRHDT, CDR2 FYEKMQ (reference sequence).

This rearrangement joins TRBV10-3 to TRBJ2-6, with TRBD2 as a possible D gene (7 bases). The germline gives CDR1 ENHRY, CDR2 SYGVKD. This CDR3 is 17 amino acids long. V dropped 7 bases and J dropped 0 bases, with 16 bases sitting between them. The CDR3, as DNA: TGTGCCATCACCCCCGGCGGGGGCCGCTCTGGGGCCAACGTCCTGACTTTC. It is translated as CAITPGGGRSGANVLTF.

The chain recombines TRBV15 with TRBJ1-3, with D tentatively TRBD1 (6 bases). Germline assignment: CDR1 LNHNV and CDR2 YYDKDF (reference sequence). The CDR3 covers 17 residues. V lost 0 bases and J 0 bases, leaving 12 bases between the germline ends. In DNA form, the CDR3 reads TGTGCCACCAGCAGAGAGATGGGGGCTCTCTCTGGAAACACCATATATTTT. Translation: CATSREMGALSGNTIYF.

This chain uses TRBV5-1 with TRBJ2-3, with TRBD2 matching 12 bases. This CDR3 is built from 17 residues. Germline V gene sequence: CDR1 SGHRS, CDR2 YFSETQ. The V segment lost 3 bases and the J segment 0 bases; nucleotides outside the gene matches: 5. The CDR3 region is CASSSTSGGGSTDTQYF. The CDR3 DNA reads TGCGCCAGCAGCTCGACTAGCGGGGGAGGGAGCACAGATACGCAGTATTTT.

The CDR3 region has the DNA TGTGCCAGCAGCTTACGGCCAAAACGAGTAGACGAGCAGTACTTC. Translation: CASSLRPKRVDEQYF. V gene TRBV7-2 combines with J gene TRBJ2-7; D unresolved. In germline, CDR1 is SGHTA, CDR2 FQGNSA. This CDR3 has 15 residues. Between the trimmed V and J ends, which lost 2 bases and 5 bases, there was a span of 16 bases. The variable domain in full, with the rest retrieved from reference TRBV7-2 and TRBJ2-7, is GAGVSQSPSNKVTEKGKDVELRCDPISGHTALYWYRQSLGQGLEFLIYFQGNSAPDKSGLPSDRFSAERTGGSVSTLTIQRTQQEDSAVYLCASSLRPKRVDEQYFGPGTRLTVT.

This clone was seen more than once but under ten times. The V call is TRBV14, the J call TRBJ2-5, with 8 bases that match TRBD1. In germline, CDR1 is SGHDN, CDR2 FVKESK. The CDR3 has 12 amino acids. The V and J ends lost 4 bases and 7 bases, in that order; junction bases with no gene match: 2. The CDR3 reads CASSPDRATQYF. The CDR3 DNA reads as TGTGCCAGCAGCCCGGACAGGGCGACCCAGTACTTC.

The chain employs TRBV7-2 and TRBJ1-5; weak D call: TRBD1 (6 bases). The V gene lost 3 bases and the J gene lost 7 bases, with 19 bases spanning the gap. Germline V gene lookup returns CDR1 SGHTA and CDR2 FQGNSA. The CDR3 contains 16 residues. CDR3 in amino acids: CASSLPQGRLGQPQHF. CDR3 DNA: TGTGCCAGCAGCTTGCCTCAGGGGCGCCTAGGGCAGCCCCAGCATTTT.

The chain carries TRBV28 and TRBJ1-2; D unclear. Deletions cut 8 bases from V and 4 bases from J, with 14 bases between. The CDR3 covers 13 residues. Germline CDR1 MDHEN, CDR2 SYDVKM. CDR3 amino acids: CASSLGGFYGYTF. CDR3 DNA: TGTGCCAGCTCCTTAGGCGGCTTCTATGGCTACACCTTC.

The genes are TRBV18 and TRBJ2-7, with 9 bases that match TRBD2. The CDR3 has 14 amino acids. CDR1 and CDR2 (germline): KGHSH, LQKENI. Unmatched junction bases numbered 0, after V lost 2 bases and J lost 1 base. Here the CDR3 reads CASSPAGGSYEQYF. CDR3 coding DNA: TGTGCCAGCTCACCAGCGGGAGGGTCCTACGAGCAGTACTTC.

V usage is TRBV7-2 and J usage is TRBJ2-7; no definite D call. The CDR3 has 15 amino acids. V lost 1 base and J 7 bases, leaving 17 bases between the germline ends. Germline CDR1 reads SGHTA; CDR2 reads FQGNSA. CDR3: CASSLETAARPEQYF. CDR3 nucleotide sequence: TGTGCCAGCAGCTTAGAAACGGCGGCACGACCGGAGCAGTACTTC.

The chain has TRBV7-2 and TRBJ2-5, with D possibly matching TRBD2 (6 bases). V was cut by 4 bases and J by 9 bases, with 15 bases left in between. The CDR3 spans 13 residues. Germline V lookup: CDR1 SGHTA, CDR2 FQGNSA. CDR3 residues: CASSSSRGTAQYF. The CDR3 DNA follows: TGTGCCAGCAGCTCATCCCGGGGGACGGCCCAGTACTTC.

This clone was observed a single time. The CDR3 sequence is CASSSGSSGSPLHF. The DNA for the CDR3 is TGCGCCAGCAGCTCAGGGAGTTCGGGATCACCCCTCCACTTT. The V gene is TRBV5-1, the J gene TRBJ1-6; D might be TRBD1 (5 bases). Trimming removed 3 bases from V and 10 bases from J, with 14 bases in between. CDR1 and CDR2 (germline): SGHRS, YFSETQ. The CDR3 sequence is 14 residues long.

This rearrangement joins TRBV18 to TRBJ2-3; 8 positions match TRBD1. The CDR3 is 16 residues long. Germline V lookup: CDR1 KGHSH, CDR2 LQKENI. With 5 bases clipped from V and 0 bases from J, the junction kept 7 bases outside the gene matches. The CDR3 bases are TGTGCCAGCTCAATAACAGGGGGTCTTAGCACAGATACGCAGTATTTT. It translates to CASSITGGLSTDTQYF.

The V and J genes are TRBV28 and TRBJ2-7; D gene uncertain. V gave up 6 bases and J gave up 2 bases, with 8 bases separating them. CDR3 size: 12 residues. The germline V gene has CDR1 MDHEN and CDR2 SYDVKM. CDR3 in amino acids: CASRAPPYEQYV. The CDR3 nucleotides are TGTGCCAGCAGGGCCCCCCCCTACGAGCAGTACGTC.

The rearrangement links TRBV7-2 to TRBJ2-5; 7 bases align to TRBD2. The V gene's germline CDR1 is SGHTA and CDR2 FQGNSA. CDR3 size: 14 residues. With V trimmed by 5 bases and J by 3 bases, 6 bases remained unmatched. The CDR3 spells CASSVVRGEETQYF. CDR3 in DNA: TGTGCCAGCAGCGTAGTCCGGGGGGAAGAGACCCAGTACTTC.

The chain is built from TRBV6-5 and TRBJ1-1; tentative D call: TRBD1 (5 bases). With 0 bases removed from V and 3 bases from J, the gap between germline ends came to 11 bases. The germline V gene has CDR1 MNHEY and CDR2 SVGAGI. The CDR3 covers 15 residues. CDR3 region: CASSYSGGRYTEAFF. For the CDR3, the DNA is TGTGCCAGCAGTTACTCGGGGGGAAGGTACACTGAAGCTTTCTTT.

The rearrangement links TRBV28 to TRBJ2-7, with 8 bases fitting TRBD1. Germline CDR1 reads MDHEN; CDR2 reads SYDVKM. The CDR3 contains 15 residues. Trimming removed 5 bases from V and 2 bases from J; junction bases left unmatched: 8. The CDR3 sequence is CASSPPRDRPYEQYF. Written as DNA, the CDR3 is TGTGCCAGCAGTCCCCCCAGGGACAGGCCCTACGAGCAGTACTTC.

The chain uses TRBV7-9 and TRBJ2-1, with D possibly called TRBD1 or TRBD2 (5 bases each). CDR3 length equals 15 residues. Trimming took 5 bases from V and 3 from J, leaving 14 bases between them. Germline V CDR1 and CDR2: SEHNR, FQNEAQ (reference sequence). The CDR3 spells CASSLGADYYNEQFF. DNA of the CDR3: TGTGCCAGCAGCCTCGGGGCCGATTACTACAATGAGCAGTTCTTC.

Only one count was recorded for this clone. The junction does not match germline at one end; this may be a read error. The chain's CDR3 is CSVKREGGSYNEQFF. Written as DNA, the CDR3 is TGCTCCGTTAAACGGGAAGGAGGATCCTACAATGAGCAGTTCTTC. The genes are TRBV6-5 and TRBJ2-1, with a possible D match to TRBD2 (5 bases). The CDR3 is 15 residues long. Germline V gene data show CDR1 as MNHEY and CDR2 as SVGAGI.

This CDR3 reads CASSVGDRADGYTF. CDR3 in DNA: TGTGCCAGCAGCGTAGGGGACAGGGCGGATGGCTACACCTTC. This rearrangement joins TRBV9 to TRBJ1-2; 9 nucleotides align to TRBD1. Unmatched junction bases numbered 3, after V lost 0 bases and J lost 6 bases. CDR1 is SGDLS, CDR2 YYNGEE, per germline. CDR3 size: 14 residues.

The J gene is TRBJ2-7, the V gene TRBV28, with D perhaps matching TRBD2 (6 bases). This CDR3 comprises 13 residues. Germline V gene lookup returns CDR1 MDHEN and CDR2 SYDVKM. V lost 1 base and J lost 7, with 11 bases in between. For the CDR3, the DNA is TGTGCCAGCAGTTTATCGGGGGAAGAAGAGCAGTACTTC. The encoded protein is CASSLSGEEEQYF.

The CDR3 region is CASSEGHSSYEQYV. CDR3 nucleotide sequence: TGTGCCAGCAGTGAGGGACATAGCTCCTACGAGCAGTACGTC. J is TRBJ2-7 and V is TRBV2; D may be TRBD1 (6 bases). V was cut by 3 bases and J by 0 bases, with 9 bases left in between. The germline V gene has CDR1 SNHLY and CDR2 FYNNEI. The length of the CDR3 is 14 residues.

This chain joins TRBV30 and TRBJ2-1; 10 bases line up with TRBD1. The germline V gene encodes CDR1 GTSNPN and CDR2 SVGIG (reference sequence). There are 15 residues in the CDR3. J gave up 1 base and V 7 bases, and 7 bases lay outside the gene matches. The CDR3 loop reads CASDRGRNSYNEQFF. CDR3 in DNA: TGTGCCTCAGACAGGGGGCGAAATTCCTACAATGAGCAGTTCTTC.

The J gene is TRBJ1-2, the V gene TRBV15; D remains unclear. Germline V gene lookup returns CDR1 LNHNV and CDR2 YYDKDF (reference sequence). This CDR3 is 16 amino acids long. Trimming took 3 bases from V and 6 from J, leaving 20 bases between them. Here the CDR3 DNA reads TGTGCCACCAGCAGGAAAAGGACCTTAAACGAGCATGGCTACACCTTC. Protein: CATSRKRTLNEHGYTF.

This clone was recorded only once. The chain is built from TRBV28 and TRBJ1-1; D uncertain. Germline V lookup: CDR1 MDHEN, CDR2 SYDVKM. Trimming took off 5 bases at V and 8 bases at J, with 15 bases between the two ends. The CDR3 covers 13 residues. The CDR3 protein is CASSLIMGNEAFF. The CDR3 region has the DNA TGTGCCAGCAGTCTTATTATGGGTAACGAAGCTTTCTTT.